The next 29 T cell receptor beta chains were all read from a single sample in a study of blood T cell repertoires in COVID-19. The protocol was immunoSEQ multiplex PCR, while the TCRdb copy is restricted to in-frame clones and leaves out a portion. The sample lists over 150,000 clones; approximately 90% were seen once. The sample taken for sequencing was peripheral blood. The receptors originated from a man aged 18 to 35 who had recovered from COVID-19.

This chain joins TRBV4-1 and TRBJ2-2, with 12 bases matching TRBD2. The CDR3 is 17 amino acids. Per germline, CDR1 MGHRA and CDR2 YSYEKL. Trimming at V came to 6 bases and at J to 1 base, leaving 6 bases not matched to a gene. The CDR3 sequence: CASRLGLAGWNTGELFF. DNA of the CDR3: TGCGCCAGCAGGCTGGGACTAGCGGGCTGGAACACCGGGGAGCTGTTTTTT.

The chain combines TRBV27 with TRBJ2-1; possibly TRBD2 for D (6 bases). The germline V and J ends were trimmed by 7 bases and 11 bases, with 12 bases remaining between them. CDR1 and CDR2 (germline): MNHEY, SMNVEV (reference sequence). This CDR3 has 11 residues. The CDR3, as DNA: TGTGCCAGCACCGCGGGGATAAAGCAGTTCTTC. It specifies CASTAGIKQFF.

J is TRBJ2-1 and V is TRBV3-1 (or the pseudogene TRBV3-2); 10 nucleotides line up with TRBD1. The CDR3 is 13 residues long. With V trimmed by 6 bases and J by 6 bases, 2 bases remained unmatched. From germline, CDR1 is LGHDT and CDR2 YNNKEL (reference sequence). The DNA for the CDR3 is TGTGCCAGCAGTCGGACAGGGGGCAATGAGCAGTTCTTC. It specifies CASSRTGGNEQFF.

This clone was counted only a few times. The CDR3 sequence: CASSSRDSRYEQYF. CDR3 DNA sequence: TGTGCCAGCAGCTCCAGGGACAGCCGATACGAGCAGTACTTC. The rearrangement links TRBV11-3 to TRBJ2-7, with 7 bases aligning to TRBD1. This CDR3 is built from 14 residues. Germline CDR1 SGHNT, CDR2 YENEEA. Unmatched junction bases numbered 7, after V lost 4 bases and J lost 4 bases.

V usage is TRBV7-2 and J usage is TRBJ2-3; TRBD2 aligns across 7 bases. Germline CDR1 SGHTA, CDR2 FQGNSA. CDR3 length equals 14 residues. With 1 base clipped from V and 4 bases from J, the junction kept 2 bases outside the gene matches. CDR3 protein: CASSLGGSADTQYF. In DNA, the CDR3 is TGTGCCAGCAGCTTAGGCGGGAGCGCAGATACGCAGTATTTT.

The gene calls are TRBV28 and TRBJ1-3, with TRBD1 matching 11 bases. From germline, CDR1 is MDHEN and CDR2 SYDVKM. V gave up 5 bases and J gave up 0 bases; unmatched junction bases: 9. The CDR3 is 18 residues long. The CDR3 loop is CASSPPGQGVSSGNTIYF. The CDR3 DNA reads TGTGCCAGCAGTCCACCGGGACAGGGGGTGTCCTCTGGAAACACCATATATTTT.

Points on this clone: This CDR3 is also generated by other DNA sequences in the sample. The chain uses TRBV28 and TRBJ1-5; no firm D call. This CDR3 has 12 amino acids. V was cut by 4 bases and J by 2 bases, with 3 bases left in between. Germline loops: CDR1 MDHEN, CDR2 SYDVKM. The CDR3 DNA reads TGTGCCAGCAGTTCCGGCAATCAGCCCCAGCATTTT. Amino acid sequence: CASSSGNQPQHF.

The V call is TRBV29-1, the J call TRBJ1-1; no definite D call. This CDR3 is 13 amino acids long. CDR1 and CDR2 (germline): SQVTM, ANQGSEA. Trimming removed 4 bases from V and 2 bases from J, with 11 bases in between. CDR3 in DNA: TGCAGCGTTGTCCCCCGGAGAAACACTGAAGCTTTCTTT. It translates to CSVVPRRNTEAFF.

The V call is TRBV5-1, the J call TRBJ2-5; 9 bases map to TRBD1. The V segment lost 4 bases and the J segment 3 bases; nucleotides outside the gene matches: 7. The CDR3 runs 15 residues. CDR1 and CDR2 from the germline V gene are SGHRS and YFSETQ. As DNA, the CDR3 is TGCGCCAGCAGCCCCGGGACAGGGAGGAAAGAGACCCAGTACTTC. Amino acid sequence: CASSPGTGRKETQYF.

This chain joins TRBV9 and TRBJ1-6; no definite D call. This CDR3 has 12 amino acids. CDR1 is SGDLS and CDR2 is YYNGEE in the germline V gene. Deletions cut 2 bases from V and 5 bases from J, with 2 bases between. Written as DNA, the CDR3 is TGTGCCAGCAGCGTTAATAATTCACCCCTCCACTTT. Translated: CASSVNNSPLHF.

This chain links TRBV7-2 with TRBJ2-1; 8 bases are a match to TRBD1. Germline CDR1 is SGHTA and CDR2 is FQGNSA. The trim removed 5 bases at V and 2 bases at J, leaving 5 bases unmatched. This CDR3 has 15 residues. Here the CDR3 DNA reads TGTGCCAGCAGCAATGGACAGGGAACCTACAATGAGCAGTTCTTC. Its protein product is CASSNGQGTYNEQFF.

This rearrangement joins TRBV9 to TRBJ2-7, with a tentative D call TRBD2 (6 bases). Trimming left V 0 bases short and J 5 bases short, with 9 bases between. The CDR3 runs 13 residues. Germline CDR1 reads SGDLS; CDR2 reads YYNGEE. In nucleotides, the CDR3 is TGTGCCAGCAGCGTAGCTACGGGGGACGAGCAGTACTTC. Translating it yields CASSVATGDEQYF. The complete variable domain, with remaining parts taken from reference TRBV9 and TRBJ2-7, reads DSGVTQTPKHLITATGQRVTLRCSPRSGDLSVYWYQQSLDQGLQFLIQYYNGEERAKGNILERFSAQQFPDLHSELNLSSLELGDSALYFCASSVATGDEQYFGPGTRLTVT.

The chain uses TRBV19 and TRBJ2-3, with 12 positions matching TRBD1. The CDR3 covers 15 residues. CDR1 and CDR2 (germline): LNHDA, SQIVND (reference sequence). The J segment lost 4 bases and the V segment lost 4 bases, leaving 3 bases of the junction unmatched. In nucleotides, the CDR3 is TGTGCCAGTAGTACGGGACAGGGGGCGCCAGATACGCAGTATTTT. Protein product: CASSTGQGAPDTQYF. Using reference TRBV19 and TRBJ2-3 for the parts outside the CDR3, the full variable domain is DGGITQSPKYLFRKEGQNVTLSCEQNLNHDAMYWYRQDPGQGLRLIYYSQIVNDFQKGDIAEGYSVSREKKESFPLTVTSAQKNPTAFYLCASSTGQGAPDTQYFGPGTRLTVL.

The CDR3 region is CASRTTPGVMNTEAFF. CDR3 coding DNA: TGTGCCAGCAGAACCACACCGGGAGTGATGAACACTGAAGCTTTCTTT. The chain is built from TRBV28 and TRBJ1-1; D gene uncertain. CDR1 is MDHEN, CDR2 SYDVKM, per germline. This CDR3 region has 16 residues. Trimming left V 6 bases short and J 0 bases short, with 17 bases between.

This clone was picked up a small number of times. The V call is TRBV6-1, the J call TRBJ2-2; 11 positions match TRBD1. After removal of 3 bases from V and 4 bases from J, the junction contained 1 base not matched to a gene. Germline V gene data show CDR1 as MNHNS and CDR2 as SASEGT. This CDR3 comprises 15 residues. CDR3 protein: CASSDGTGGTGELFF. The CDR3 region has the DNA TGTGCCAGCAGTGACGGGACAGGGGGCACCGGGGAGCTGTTTTTT.

The CDR3 here is CSVVPRVSVYGYTF. The CDR3 DNA sequence: TGCAGCGTGGTCCCCAGGGTTTCAGTCTATGGCTACACCTTC. The chain uses TRBV29-1 and TRBJ1-2; D might be TRBD1 (5 bases). The CDR3 runs 14 residues. The germline V gene encodes CDR1 SQVTM and CDR2 ANQGSEA. The V gene lost 6 bases and the J gene lost 4 bases, with 18 bases spanning the gap. Together with reference TRBV29-1 and TRBJ1-2, the CDR3 gives the full variable domain: SAVISQKPSRDICQRGTSLTIQCQVDSQVTMMFWYRQQPGQSLTLIATANQGSEATYESGFVIDKFPISRPNLTFSTLTVSNMSPEDSSIYLCSVVPRVSVYGYTFGSGTRLTVV.

Worth noting for this clone: Other DNA sequences in the sample encode the same CDR3. V gene TRBV27 combines with J gene TRBJ2-7, with TRBD1 matching 7 bases. Losses at the gene ends were 5 bases for V and 2 bases for J; bases not matched to a gene: 12. Germline CDR1 and CDR2: MNHEY and SMNVEV (reference sequence). This CDR3 comprises 16 residues. The CDR3 DNA follows: TGTGCCAGCAGTCAAAGCAGGGGGTTTTATACCTACGAGCAGTACTTC. This encodes CASSQSRGFYTYEQYF.

This clone was found once. This chain uses TRBV6-5 with TRBJ2-7, with a weak D call TRBD2 (6 bases). The CDR3 is 14 amino acids. Germline V gene sequence: CDR1 MNHEY, CDR2 SVGAGI. V gave up 10 bases and J gave up 7 bases, with 23 bases separating them. The CDR3 sequence is CATWPQGRGREQYF. The CDR3 nucleotides read TGTGCCACCTGGCCTCAAGGTCGGGGGAGGGAGCAGTACTTC.

V is TRBV28 and J is TRBJ1-6, with no clear D. Germline V CDR1 and CDR2: MDHEN, SYDVKM. The CDR3 covers 14 residues. V was pared by 6 bases and J by 5 bases, with 11 bases between. CDR3 sequence reads: CASRGGSNNSPLHF. The CDR3 region has the DNA TGTGCCAGCAGAGGAGGGTCCAATAATTCACCCCTCCACTTT.

The chain couples TRBV9 to TRBJ2-5; TRBD1 agrees at 9 bases. V shed 0 bases and J 1 base; nucleotides not matched to a gene: 4. Germline loops: CDR1 SGDLS, CDR2 YYNGEE. The CDR3 sequence is 16 residues long. The CDR3 coding sequence is TGTGCCAGCAGCGTAGCGGACAGGGGTAGCCAAGAGACCCAGTACTTC. Amino acids: CASSVADRGSQETQYF.

The rearrangement joins TRBV4-3 to TRBJ2-3; possible D gene TRBD2, 7 bases. The germline CDR1 and CDR2 sequences are LGHNA and YSLEER. The CDR3 consists of 19 residues. Trimming shortened V by 0 bases and J by 4 bases, and 23 bases separated the two germline ends. CDR3 sequence: CASSQDPPGRGGSADTQYF. CDR3 DNA: TGCGCCAGCAGCCAAGACCCCCCAGGAAGGGGGGGCTCGGCAGATACGCAGTATTTT.

The rearrangement joins TRBV7-3 to TRBJ1-1, with D perhaps matching TRBD1 (5 bases). The CDR3 covers 13 residues. Germline V gene sequence: CDR1 SGHTA, CDR2 FQGTGA. Trimming cost V 4 bases and J 2 bases, with 8 bases left between them. The CDR3 DNA is TGTGCCAGCAGCTCTGACAGAAACACTGAAGCTTTCTTT. Its translation is CASSSDRNTEAFF.

The rearrangement links TRBV4-3 to TRBJ2-3, with 9 bases that match TRBD2. J lost 4 bases, V lost 4 bases, and 6 bases had no gene match. Germline loops: CDR1 LGHNA, CDR2 YSLEER. The CDR3 covers 15 residues. The CDR3 reads CASSPTGTSSDTQYF. Written as DNA, the CDR3 is TGCGCCAGCAGCCCGACGGGGACTAGCTCAGATACGCAGTATTTT.

This chain joins TRBV6-4 and TRBJ1-2; 9 bases are a match to TRBD1. V lost 8 bases, J lost 3 bases, and 10 bases stayed unmatched. The CDR3 has 15 residues. CDR1 MRHNA and CDR2 SNTAGT come from the germline V gene. CDR3 DNA: TGTGCCAGCCAAAAGCGAACAGGGGGCGACTATGGCTACACCTTC. This sequence encodes CASQKRTGGDYGYTF.

The V gene is TRBV12-5, the J gene TRBJ2-7, with 9 nucleotides matching TRBD1. The CDR3 sequence is 14 residues long. V lost 7 bases, J lost 2 bases, and 6 bases stayed unmatched. Per germline, CDR1 LGHNT and CDR2 FRNRAP. The CDR3 region is CASAIGTGPYEQYF. DNA of the CDR3: TGTGCTAGTGCCATCGGGACAGGGCCCTACGAGCAGTACTTC.

The rearrangement links TRBV28 to TRBJ2-5, with TRBD1 matching over 7 bases. The CDR3 loop spans 14 amino acids. CDR1 and CDR2 (germline): MDHEN, SYDVKM. V shed 4 bases, J shed 13 bases, and the junction held 15 bases outside the gene matches. CDR3 residues: CASSSTQIRDSRYF. The CDR3 bases are TGTGCCAGCAGTTCCACCCAGATCCGGGACAGTCGGTACTTC.

The V call is TRBV6-6, the J call TRBJ2-3; a weak D match, TRBD1 (6 bases). The CDR3 runs to 12 residues. Trimming stripped 7 bases from V and 1 base from J, with 6 bases between. CDR1 is MNHNY, CDR2 SVGAGI, per germline (reference sequence). The CDR3 region is CASNRGTDTQYF. CDR3 coding DNA: TGTGCCAGCAACAGGGGCACAGATACGCAGTATTTT.

The rearrangement uses TRBV2 and TRBJ1-1; 7 bases map to TRBD1. The ends lost 5 bases at V and 3 bases at J; junction bases unmatched: 6. Germline CDR1 and CDR2: SNHLY and FYNNEI. This CDR3 is 14 amino acids long. The CDR3 here is CASSWGRGDTEAFF. In DNA form, the CDR3 reads TGTGCCAGCAGTTGGGGCAGGGGGGACACTGAAGCTTTCTTT.

DNA of the CDR3: TGTGCCAGCAGGTGGGACAGGGAGAACACCGGGGAGCTGTTTTTT. It is translated as CASRWDRENTGELFF. This chain joins TRBV28 and TRBJ2-2; 9 bases are a match to TRBD1. With 6 bases clipped from V and 1 base from J, the junction kept 3 bases outside the gene matches. Germline-derived CDR1 and CDR2 are MDHEN and SYDVKM. The CDR3 totals 15 residues.